These 20 T cell receptor beta chains were all obtained from the same sample, sequenced in a study of T cell responses to AZD1222 COVID-19 vaccine. Profiling relied on immunoSEQ multiplex PCR, and the TCRdb table lists in-frame clones only, not all of them. The data show around 120,000 clones, approximately 93% seen once. The starting material was peripheral blood, obtained on day 0 of AZD1222 vaccination. These receptors came from an adult in good health.

V is TRBV28 and J is TRBJ1-1, with D tentatively TRBD1 (5 bases). CDR3 length: 12 residues. V was clipped by 7 bases and J by 1 base, with 7 bases between them. Germline-derived CDR1 and CDR2 are MDHEN and SYDVKM. In DNA form, the CDR3 reads TGTGCCAGCAAGAGGGGGAACACTGAAGCTTTCTTT. Its translation: CASKRGNTEAFF.

This chain joins TRBV11-3 and TRBJ2-7, with D tentatively TRBD1 (6 bases). The length of the CDR3 is 16 residues. Deletions cut 3 bases from V and 2 bases from J, with 17 bases between. In germline, CDR1 is SGHNT, CDR2 YENEEA. CDR3 amino acids: CASSFTPVGAAYEQYF. The CDR3 region has the DNA TGTGCCAGCAGCTTTACCCCGGTGGGGGCCGCCTACGAGCAGTACTTC.

The chain combines TRBV19 with TRBJ2-1; D perhaps matches TRBD2 (6 bases). The V end was cut by 5 bases, the J end by 1 base, with 15 bases between. The CDR3 loop spans 16 amino acids. Germline values: CDR1 LNHDA, CDR2 SQIVND (reference sequence). The CDR3 DNA reads TGTGCCAGTAGTCCCCTGGGAAGCGGGTCCTACAATGAGCAGTTCTTC. The encoded protein is CASSPLGSGSYNEQFF. Filled out from reference TRBV19 and TRBJ2-1, the complete variable domain reads DGGITQSPKYLFRKEGQNVTLSCEQNLNHDAMYWYRQDPGQGLRLIYYSQIVNDFQKGDIAEGYSVSREKKESFPLTVTSAQKNPTAFYLCASSPLGSGSYNEQFFGPGTRLTVL.

CDR3 DNA sequence: TGCGCCAGCAGCCACAGACAGAGTACGAACACTGAAGCTTTCTTT. It specifies CASSHRQSTNTEAFF. The J gene is TRBJ1-1, the V gene TRBV4-1; D might be TRBD1 (5 bases). Trimming left V 3 bases short and J 1 base short, with 12 bases between. Germline V gene sequence: CDR1 MGHRA, CDR2 YSYEKL. The CDR3 loop spans 15 amino acids.

The chain employs TRBV5-1 and TRBJ1-1; 8 bases are a match to TRBD1. The CDR3 extends over 16 amino acids. Looked up from germline, CDR1 is SGHRS and CDR2 is YFSETQ. Trimming removed 4 bases from V and 1 base from J; junction bases left unmatched: 9. The CDR3 reads CASSNGQGVRNTEAFF. The CDR3 nucleotides read TGCGCCAGCAGCAATGGACAGGGCGTCCGGAACACTGAAGCTTTCTTT. Full variable domain (missing parts from reference TRBV5-1 and TRBJ1-1): KAGVTQTPRYLIKTRGQQVTLSCSPISGHRSVSWYQQTPGQGLQFLFEYFSETQRNKGNFPGRFSGRQFSNSRSEMNVSTLELGDSALYLCASSNGQGVRNTEAFFGQGTRLTVV.

J is TRBJ2-3 and V is TRBV6-5, with TRBD2 identical over 8 bases. Germline loops: CDR1 MNHEY, CDR2 SVGAGI. Germline trimming cut 6 bases from V and 3 bases from J; bases unmatched to any gene: 8. The CDR3 is 15 residues long. CDR3 loop: CASRPPGLVTDTQYF. DNA for the CDR3: TGTGCCAGCAGGCCACCGGGACTAGTAACAGATACGCAGTATTTT.

This clone was observed a single time. A read error may account for a junction end that differs from germline. The chain employs TRBV7-7 and TRBJ2-1, with 8 nucleotides matching TRBD1. The CDR3 loop spans 13 amino acids. The germline gives CDR1 SSHAT, CDR2 FNYEAQ (reference sequence). CDR3 residues: CASSPDRGNEQFF. DNA of the CDR3: TGTGCTAGCAGCCCCGACAGGGGTAATGAGCAGTTCTTC.

There are a few counts of this clone. CDR3 sequence: CASTISGSSYNEQFF. The DNA of the CDR3 is TGTGCCAGCACCATAAGCGGGAGCTCCTACAATGAGCAGTTCTTC. V gene TRBV9 combines with J gene TRBJ2-1; 8 bases align to TRBD2. V shed 6 bases and J 0 bases; nucleotides not matched to a gene: 5. The CDR3 totals 15 residues. Germline V gene lookup returns CDR1 SGDLS and CDR2 YYNGEE.

The chain couples TRBV21-1 to TRBJ2-2; the D call TRBD2 from the table was never checked on the DNA. TRBV21-1 is listed as a pseudogene. This CDR3 region has 13 residues. The CDR3 sequence: CASNKGEAGELFF. For the CDR3, the DNA is TGTGCCAGCAATAAAGGGGAGGCCGGGGAGCTGTTTTTT.

In this sample, this clone turned up a few times. The rearrangement joins TRBV15 to TRBJ2-4, with 13 bases lining up with TRBD2. CDR1 LNHNV and CDR2 YYDKDF come from the germline V gene (reference sequence). The CDR3 totals 21 residues. The V segment lost 1 base and the J segment 0 bases; nucleotides outside the gene matches: 12. CDR3 in DNA: TGTGCCACCAGCAGAGTTGGACGACTAGCGGGAGGAGGTGTAGCCAAAAACATTCAGTACTTC. Translated: CATSRVGRLAGGGVAKNIQYF.

This clone was counted a single time. The chain joins TRBV5-1 to TRBJ1-1, with D perhaps TRBD1 (6 bases). Deletions cut 0 bases from V and 7 bases from J, with 13 bases between. This CDR3 contains 14 residues. Germline V gives CDR1 SGHRS, CDR2 YFSETQ. CDR3 protein: CASSLGGHQGEAFF. In nucleotides, the CDR3 is TGCGCCAGCAGCTTGGGGGGACACCAGGGTGAAGCTTTCTTT.

The J gene is TRBJ2-1, the V gene TRBV25-1, with TRBD2 matching over 7 bases. In germline, CDR1 is MGHDK, CDR2 SYGVNS. Unmatched junction bases numbered 6, after V lost 4 bases and J lost 0 bases. There are 16 residues in the CDR3. The DNA for the CDR3 is TGTGCCAGCAGTGCCCCCCCGGGGGGCTCCTACAATGAGCAGTTCTTC. This gives the protein CASSAPPGGSYNEQFF. The full variable domain, completed using reference TRBV25-1 and TRBJ2-1, is EADIYQTPRYLVIGTGKKITLECSQTMGHDKMYWYQQDPGMELHLIHYSYGVNSTEKGDLSSESTVSRIRTEHFPLTLESARPSHTSQYLCASSAPPGGSYNEQFFGPGTRLTVL.

Only one count was recorded for this clone. The chain uses TRBV6-5 and TRBJ2-2, with D possibly matching TRBD2 (7 bases). Trimming removed 7 bases at V and 6 bases at J, with 18 bases between. The germline CDR1 and CDR2 sequences are MNHEY and SVGAGI. The CDR3 is 15 residues long. The CDR3 reads CASKGGTFPAGELFF. CDR3 bases: TGTGCCAGCAAGGGGGGGACCTTCCCGGCCGGGGAGCTGTTTTTT.

The chain couples TRBV3-1 (or the pseudogene TRBV3-2) to TRBJ1-2; TRBD1 might be the D (6 bases). Germline V gene sequence: CDR1 LGHDT, CDR2 YNNKEL (reference sequence). The germline V and J ends were trimmed by 4 bases and 5 bases, with 11 bases remaining between them. There are 13 residues in the CDR3. The CDR3 sequence is CASSPEGGYGYTF. For the CDR3, the DNA is TGTGCCAGCAGCCCCGAGGGGGGGTATGGCTACACCTTC.

There are a few counts of this clone. The chain uses TRBV7-6 and TRBJ2-2; D not resolved. The V gene's germline CDR1 is SGHVS and CDR2 FNYEAQ. CDR3 size: 16 residues. Trimming cost V 7 bases and J 7 bases, with 22 bases left between them. The DNA for the CDR3 is TGTGCCAGCACCGAAACTCCGGCCTGGTGGGGCGGGGAGCTGTTTTTT. It translates to CASTETPAWWGGELFF.

This clone appeared a single time. The chain employs TRBV9 and TRBJ2-3; D remains ambiguous. Germline CDR1 SGDLS, CDR2 YYNGEE. V was trimmed by 4 bases and J by 4 bases, leaving 10 bases between them. This CDR3 contains 13 residues. The chain's CDR3 is CASSPTPADTQYF. The CDR3 DNA reads as TGTGCCAGCAGCCCCACCCCCGCAGATACGCAGTATTTT.

This rearrangement joins TRBV7-9 to TRBJ2-7; D is undetermined. Trimming pared 2 bases from V and 1 base from J, leaving 9 bases between. CDR1 and CDR2 from the germline V gene are SEHNR and FQNEAQ (reference sequence). CDR3 length: 14 residues. The CDR3 loop is CASSLLASSYEQYF. CDR3 in DNA: TGTGCCAGCAGCTTACTCGCTTCGTCCTACGAGCAGTACTTC.

V is TRBV9 and J is TRBJ2-3; D unclear. This CDR3 region has 13 residues. The V and J ends lost 4 bases and 6 bases respectively, with 12 bases between them. Looked up from germline, CDR1 is SGDLS and CDR2 is YYNGEE. CDR3 residues: CASSILTEDTQYF. The CDR3 coding sequence is TGTGCCAGCAGCATACTTACAGAGGATACGCAGTATTTT.

The chain employs TRBV7-9 and TRBJ1-3, with D unresolved. The germline V gene has CDR1 SEHNR and CDR2 FQNEAQ (reference sequence). V dropped 0 bases and J dropped 0 bases, with 9 bases sitting between them. This CDR3 is 16 amino acids long. DNA of the CDR3: TGTGCCAGCAGCTTAGCCGTGTCAAGCTCTGGAAACACCATATATTTT. This gives the protein CASSLAVSSSGNTIYF.

This chain links TRBV6-2 or TRBV6-3 with TRBJ2-7; 8 nucleotides match TRBD2. Germline values: CDR1 MNHEY, CDR2 SVGEGT. V gave up 4 bases and J gave up 5 bases; unmatched junction bases: 16. The CDR3 is 17 residues long. DNA for the CDR3: TGTGCCAGCAGTTCCCACCGGATACTAGCGGAGCGGGACGAGCAGTACTTC. Translated: CASSSHRILAERDEQYF.